This passage covers 9 T cell receptor beta chains from one sample sequenced in a study of blood T cell repertoires in COVID-19. Generated by immunoSEQ multiplex PCR, the TCRdb table keeps only in-frame clones and is missing some. Of about 200,000 clones in the sample, 80% to 85% were seen once. Sequencing used PBMCs or T cells enriched from blood (not recorded which). The receptors originated from a man in his forties who had recovered from COVID-19.

The chain joins TRBV4-3 to TRBJ1-4; D gene ambiguous. With 2 bases removed from V and 5 bases from J, the gap between germline ends came to 15 bases. The CDR3 runs 16 residues. CDR1 LGHNA and CDR2 YSLEER come from the germline V gene. CDR3 sequence (DNA): TGCGCCAGCAGCCAAAACGAGGGTGGACGGAATGAAAAACTGTTTTTT. Its protein product is CASSQNEGGRNEKLFF.

This chain joins TRBV14 and TRBJ1-1; perhaps TRBD1 as D (6 bases). The germline V gene encodes CDR1 SGHDN and CDR2 FVKESK. V lost 4 bases and J 6 bases, leaving 12 bases between the germline ends. The CDR3 is made up of 13 amino acids. The CDR3 bases are TGTGCCAGCAGCCCTCTAGCAGGGGCTGAAGCTTTCTTT. Translation: CASSPLAGAEAFF.

The rearrangement uses TRBV7-6 and TRBJ2-3, with 8 bases that match TRBD1. This CDR3 contains 17 residues. In germline, CDR1 is SGHVS, CDR2 FNYEAQ. Trimming cost V 5 bases and J 6 bases; bases outside gene matches: 16. CDR3 coding DNA: TGTGCCAGCAGCCCCATTCCTCAGGGGGCGATTTCGGATACGCAGTATTTT. Translation gives CASSPIPQGAISDTQYF.

The chain has TRBV28 and TRBJ1-4; TRBD1 agrees at 11 bases. Germline trimming cut 6 bases from V and 7 bases from J; bases unmatched to any gene: 1. CDR1 MDHEN and CDR2 SYDVKM come from the germline V gene. CDR3 length equals 13 residues. The CDR3 loop reads CASSGTGGEKLFF. The CDR3 coding sequence is TGTGCCAGCAGCGGGACAGGGGGTGAAAAACTGTTTTTT.

The chain carries TRBV5-1 and TRBJ1-2; 10 nucleotides agree with TRBD1. The CDR3 length is 16 residues. Germline CDR1 SGHRS, CDR2 YFSETQ. Trimming took 0 bases from V and 8 from J; bases not matched to a gene: 10. In DNA form, the CDR3 reads TGCGCCAGCAGCTTGGGGGGTCCCGGGACAGGGGACGGCTACACCTTC. Residues: CASSLGGPGTGDGYTF.

The V gene is TRBV27, the J gene TRBJ2-2, with D possibly TRBD1 on 5 matching bases. This CDR3 spans 18 amino acids. Germline V CDR1 and CDR2: MNHEY, SMNVEV (reference sequence). Trimming stripped 0 bases from V and 3 bases from J, with 17 bases between. CDR3 sequence: CASSLSKILAGYTGELFF. DNA of the CDR3: TGTGCCAGCAGTTTATCGAAAATACTGGCAGGGTACACCGGGGAGCTGTTTTTT.

The chain carries TRBV5-4 and TRBJ1-1; 8 positions agree with TRBD1. V dropped 6 bases and J dropped 3; count of bases not matched to a gene: 7. The CDR3 is 14 residues long. Germline lookup yields CDR1 SGHNT and CDR2 YYREEE (reference sequence). CDR3 loop: CASNRGQGDTEAFF. The CDR3 DNA sequence: TGTGCCAGCAACAGAGGACAGGGAGACACTGAAGCTTTCTTT.

The chain has TRBV9 and TRBJ1-4; the D is unclear. The CDR3 spans 15 residues. V lost 4 bases, J lost 8 bases, and 18 bases lay in between. Germline lookup yields CDR1 SGDLS and CDR2 YYNGEE. This chain's CDR3 is CASSPRQSHAEKLFF. CDR3 sequence (DNA): TGTGCCAGCAGCCCGCGGCAGTCCCATGCCGAAAAACTGTTTTTT.

The rearrangement joins TRBV6-1 to TRBJ2-7; possible D gene TRBD2, 6 bases. V was pared by 3 bases and J by 4 bases, with 16 bases between. Germline-derived CDR1 and CDR2 are MNHNS and SASEGT. The CDR3 extends over 15 amino acids. The CDR3 DNA reads as TGTGCCAGCAGTGACAGGCGGGGATCCGGATACGAGCAGTACTTC. It is translated as CASSDRRGSGYEQYF.